This T cell receptor (beta chain) was observed in a study of T-cell memory formation after mild COVID-19. Study background: Each donor largely had its own TCR clusters.

Findings of the study overall: CD4/CD8 balance held among clones contracting day 15 to 85, and later expanders leaned CD4+.

This clonotype was seen a few times. Its target is not known. After removal of 4 bases from V and 5 bases from J, the junction contained 6 bases not matched to a gene. This CDR3 contains 15 residues. The germline V gene has CDR1 SGHRS and CDR2 YFSETQ. Each CDR3 protein is one row after TCRdb ran MiXCR on the 5' RACE reads. The table records about 180,000 distinct CDR3 sequences, 15% to 20% of them present only once. The sequenced sample was PBMCs or a T cell subset sorted from them (not recorded which). The rearrangement links TRBV5-1 to TRBJ2-3, with 11 bases lining up with TRBD1. This receptor was obtained from a man younger than 30 who had mild COVID-19 (a few samples of this study predate the infection). Cell type and time point are not known. The CDR3 coding sequence is TGCGCCAGCAGCCTGGCGGACAGGGGGCAAGATACGCAGTATTTT. This codes for CASSLADRGQDTQYF.